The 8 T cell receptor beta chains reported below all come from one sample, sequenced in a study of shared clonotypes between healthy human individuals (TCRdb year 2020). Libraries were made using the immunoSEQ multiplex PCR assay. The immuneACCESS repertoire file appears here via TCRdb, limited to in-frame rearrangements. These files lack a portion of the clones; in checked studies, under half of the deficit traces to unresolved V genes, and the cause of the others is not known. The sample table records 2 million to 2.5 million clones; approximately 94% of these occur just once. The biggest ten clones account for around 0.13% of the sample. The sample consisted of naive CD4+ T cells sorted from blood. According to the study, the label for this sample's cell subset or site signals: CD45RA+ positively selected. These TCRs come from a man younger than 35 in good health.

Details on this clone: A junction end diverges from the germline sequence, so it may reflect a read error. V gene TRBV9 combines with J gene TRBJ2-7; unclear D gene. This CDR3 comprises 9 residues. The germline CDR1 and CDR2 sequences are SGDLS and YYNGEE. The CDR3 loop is CASLTIPDF. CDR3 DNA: TGTGCCAGCCTTACAATTCCTGATTTC.

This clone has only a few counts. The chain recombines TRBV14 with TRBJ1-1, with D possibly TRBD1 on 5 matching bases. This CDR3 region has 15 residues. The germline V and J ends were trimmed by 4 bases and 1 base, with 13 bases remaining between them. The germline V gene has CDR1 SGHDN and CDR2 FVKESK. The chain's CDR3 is CASSRPNRRNTEAFF. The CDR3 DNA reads TGTGCCAGCAGCCGCCCCAACAGGAGGAACACTGAAGCTTTCTTT.

CDR3 protein: CASSYSLQGITGELFF. The DNA of the CDR3 is TGTGCCAGCAGTTACTCCCTACAGGGAATCACCGGGGAGCTGTTTTTT. The chain joins TRBV6-5 to TRBJ2-2; D is possibly TRBD1 (6 bases). CDR3 length: 16 amino acids. CDR1 is MNHEY and CDR2 is SVGAGI in the germline V gene. Trimming removed 0 bases at V and 4 bases at J, with 12 bases between.

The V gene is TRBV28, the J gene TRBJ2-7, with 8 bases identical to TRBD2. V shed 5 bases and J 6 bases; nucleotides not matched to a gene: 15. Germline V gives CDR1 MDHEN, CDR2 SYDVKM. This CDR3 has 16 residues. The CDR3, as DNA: TGTGCCAGCAGTCCCCCCGGGCTAGCGGGCGGGGTCGAGCAGTACTTC. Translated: CASSPPGLAGGVEQYF. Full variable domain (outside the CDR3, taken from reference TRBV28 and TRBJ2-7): DVKVTQSSRYLVKRTGEKVFLECVQDMDHENMFWYRQDPGLGLRLIYFSYDVKMKEKGDIPEGYSVSREKKERFSLILESASTNQTSMYLCASSPPGLAGGVEQYFGPGTRLTVT.

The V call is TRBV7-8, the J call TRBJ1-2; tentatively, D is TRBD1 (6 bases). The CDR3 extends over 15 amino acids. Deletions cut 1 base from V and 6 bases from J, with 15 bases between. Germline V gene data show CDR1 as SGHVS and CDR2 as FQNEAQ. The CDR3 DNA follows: TGTGCCAGCAGCTTAGACGCACAGGGTGTCAATGGCTACACCTTC. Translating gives CASSLDAQGVNGYTF.

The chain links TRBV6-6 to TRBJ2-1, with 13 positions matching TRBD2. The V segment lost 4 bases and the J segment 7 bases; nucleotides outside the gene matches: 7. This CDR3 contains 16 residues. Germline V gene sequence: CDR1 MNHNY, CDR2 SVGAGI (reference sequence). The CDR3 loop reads CASSSTSGRAKNEQFF. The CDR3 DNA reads TGTGCCAGCAGTTCCACTAGCGGGAGGGCCAAGAATGAGCAGTTCTTC.

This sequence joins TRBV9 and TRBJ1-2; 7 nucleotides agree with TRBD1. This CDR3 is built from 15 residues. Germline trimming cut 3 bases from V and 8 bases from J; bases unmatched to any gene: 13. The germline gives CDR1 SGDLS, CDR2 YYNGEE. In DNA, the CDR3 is TGTGCCAGCAGCGGTAAAGACAGGGTACTCTGCGGCTACACCTTC. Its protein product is CASSGKDRVLCGYTF.

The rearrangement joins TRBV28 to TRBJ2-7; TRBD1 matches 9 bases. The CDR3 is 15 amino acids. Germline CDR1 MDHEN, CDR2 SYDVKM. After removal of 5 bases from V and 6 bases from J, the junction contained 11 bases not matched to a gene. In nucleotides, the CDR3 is TGTGCCAGCAGTCCTACAGGGACAGGGCCTAGCGAGCAGTACTTC. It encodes CASSPTGTGPSEQYF.